This T cell receptor (beta chain) is drawn from a study of T cells in Graves' hyperthyroidism and ophthalmopathy. RNA transcripts gave rise to amplified TCR beta CDR3 regions. TCR CDR3 underwent first-round RT-PCR with the HTBI primer set. TCRdb reprocessed the multiplex PCR reads via MiXCR and lists one record per CDR3 protein. The data contain more than 350,000 distinct CDR3 sequences, around 15% of them singletons. Germline V gives CDR1 DFQATT, CDR2 SNEGSKA (reference sequence). V lost 6 bases and J lost 9; bases outside the gene matches: 9. The length of the CDR3 is 12 residues. Sequencing was performed on blood. The rearrangement joins TRBV20-1 to TRBJ2-7, with 9 bases fitting TRBD1. This TCR was sampled from an older woman with Graves' ophthalmopathy. CDR3 coding DNA: TGCAGTGCCTACGGGACAGGGTCGGGGCAGTACTTC. Protein product: CSAYGTGSGQYF.